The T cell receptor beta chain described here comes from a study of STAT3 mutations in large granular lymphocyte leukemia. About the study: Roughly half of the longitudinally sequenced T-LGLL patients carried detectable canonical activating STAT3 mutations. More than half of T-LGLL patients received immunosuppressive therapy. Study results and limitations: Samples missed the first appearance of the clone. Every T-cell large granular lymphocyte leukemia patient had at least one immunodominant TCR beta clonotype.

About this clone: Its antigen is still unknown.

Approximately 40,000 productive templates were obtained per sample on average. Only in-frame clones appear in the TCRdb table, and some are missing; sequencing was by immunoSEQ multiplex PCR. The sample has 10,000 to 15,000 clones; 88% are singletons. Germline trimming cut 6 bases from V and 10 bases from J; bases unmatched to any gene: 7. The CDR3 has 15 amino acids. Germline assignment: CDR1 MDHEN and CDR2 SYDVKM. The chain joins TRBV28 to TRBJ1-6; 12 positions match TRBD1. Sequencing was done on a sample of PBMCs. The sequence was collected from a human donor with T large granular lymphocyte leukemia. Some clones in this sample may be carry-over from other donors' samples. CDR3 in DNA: TGTGCCAGCAGACGGGACAGGGGGCGGTACTCACCCCTCCACTTT. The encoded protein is CASRRDRGRYSPLHF.